These T cell receptor beta chains were read from a single sample in a study of OX40 agonist ivuxolimab in advanced cancers. Repertoires were generated with immunoSEQ multiplex PCR, while TCRdb's copy carries only in-frame clones and drops some. Among approximately 70,000 clones listed, 75% to 90% were seen once. The sample in question was CD4+ or CD8+ T cells sorted from blood, obtained in a trial of the OX40 agonist ivuxolimab. These receptors came from an adult with an advanced solid tumor such as melanoma, head and neck, liver or kidney cancer. Both conserved end residues are part of each CDR3. D genes are given only for firm matches. The listing skips clone size in some rows; elsewhere it reads once, few, many or a size class.

.	.	TRBV9	TRBJ2-5	TGTGCCAGCAGCGTAGATCTTGGACCCCAAGAGACCCAGTACTTC	CASSVDLGPQETQYF
.	.	TRBV6-5	TRBJ1-2	TGTGCCAGCAGTTACGGGTCAGGGACTAACTATGGCTACACCTTC	CASSYGSGTNYGYTF
.	.	TRBV5-6	TRBJ2-2	TGTGCCAGCAGCAACCGGTGGAGAGGGGACACCGGGGAGCTGTTTTTT	CASSNRWRGDTGELFF
TRBD2	.	TRBV11-3	TRBJ2-2	TGTGCCAGCAGCTTAGGGATCGGGAGGACCGGGGAGCTGTTTTTT	CASSLGIGRTGELFF
.	.	TRBV27	TRBJ2-7	TGTGCCAGCAGTTTATCTTATGAAAGGAGCTCCTACGAGCAGTACTTC	CASSLSYERSSYEQYF
.	.	TRBV5-5	TRBJ2-7	TGTGCCAGCGGAGGGCCAGGGACCTACGAGCAGTACTTC	CASGGPGTYEQYF
TRBD1	.	TRBV29-1	TRBJ2-7	TGCAGCGTTGTCATCACAGGGGGTAACTACGAGCAGTACTTC	CSVVITGGNYEQYF
.	few	TRBV30	TRBJ1-5	TGTGCCTGGAGTGGGGTACAGAGGAATCAGCCCCAGCATTTT	CAWSGVQRNQPQHF
.	.	TRBV2	TRBJ2-5	TGTGCCAGCAGTGAAAGGGGGGAGACCCAGTACTTC	CASSERGETQYF
.	.	TRBV6-1	TRBJ2-7	TGTGCCAGCAGTGTGACTGTAACCTACGAGCAGTACTTC	CASSVTVTYEQYF
.	once	TRBV7-3	TRBJ2-1	TGTGCCAGCAGCTTGAGTATGGCGGCCAATGAGCAGTTCTTC	CASSLSMAANEQFF
.	.	TRBV7-9	TRBJ2-5	TGTGCCAGCAGCGCTGGGGAAGGTCCCCCAGAGACCCAGTACTTC	CASSAGEGPPETQYF
.	.	TRBV7-9	TRBJ1-2	TGTGCCAGCAGCTTAGCGATGGCGGGGGGACGTGGCTACACCTTC	CASSLAMAGGRGYTF
TRBD1	.	TRBV5-1	TRBJ2-3	TGCGCCAGCAGCCTCGGGGACAGAAAAACAGATACGCAGTATTTT	CASSLGDRKTDTQYF
.	.	TRBV28	TRBJ2-5	TGTGCCAGCGCTACACCCAGTGGAGAGACCCAGTACTTC	CASATPSGETQYF
TRBD1	.	TRBV15	TRBJ1-1	TGTGCCACCAGCAGAGTAGGGACAGATACTAACACTGAAGCTTTCTTT	CATSRVGTDTNTEAFF
TRBD1	once	TRBV29-1	TRBJ2-5	TGCAGCGCTAGGACAGGGTTCGAGACCCAGTACTTC	CSARTGFETQYF
TRBD1	.	TRBV4-1	TRBJ2-6	TGCGCCAGCGCTTACAGGGGCGAGAGCTCTGGGGCCAACGTCCTGACTTTC	CASAYRGESSGANVLTF
TRBD1	.	TRBV28	TRBJ1-4	TGTGCCAGCAGCCTGGACAGGGCGGGTGAAAAACTGTTTTTT	CASSLDRAGEKLFF
.	few	TRBV5-1	TRBJ2-3	TGCGCCAGCAGCGCGATGGCGCCTTCGGGTACGCAGTATTTT	CASSAMAPSGTQYF
TRBD1	.	TRBV18	TRBJ2-7	TGTGCCAGCTCACCGGGCAGGGGGCATGAGCAGTACTTC	CASSPGRGHEQYF
TRBD1	.	TRBV30	TRBJ1-5	TGTGCCTGGAACAACAGGGGAAATCAGCCCCAGCATTTT	CAWNNRGNQPQHF
TRBD1	.	TRBV6-5	TRBJ1-4	TGTGCCAGCAGTTACTCCGGGACAGGGAATGAAAAACTGTTTTTT	CASSYSGTGNEKLFF
TRBD1	.	TRBV18	TRBJ1-1	TGTGCCAGCTCACCGAAACCGGGACAGGGGACTGGAGCTTTCTTT	CASSPKPGQGTGAFF
.	.	TRBV7-2	TRBJ1-3	TGTGCCAGCAGCTTAATTTGGGGGCGCTCTGGAAACACCATATATTTT	CASSLIWGRSGNTIYF
.	.	TRBV23-1	TRBJ2-2	TGCGCCAGCAGTCCCCACTCCAGTGACACCGGGGAGCTGTTTTTT	CASSPHSSDTGELFF
.	.	TRBV7-9	TRBJ1-5	TGTGCCAGCAGCGCTACAGGGTCGGATCAGCCCCAGCATTTT	CASSATGSDQPQHF
TRBD1	.	TRBV2	TRBJ2-3	TGTGCCAGCAGTTCGCCGGGACAGGCAGATACGCAGTATTTT	CASSSPGQADTQYF
TRBD1	.	TRBV5-1	TRBJ1-1	TGCGCCAGCAGCTTGGGAGGGACAGGAAGGTCCGAAGCTTTCTTT	CASSLGGTGRSEAFF
TRBD2	.	TRBV5-1	TRBJ2-2	TGCGCCAGCAGCTACGGGACTAGGAACACCGGGGAGCTGTTTTTT	CASSYGTRNTGELFF
TRBD2	.	TRBV10-2	TRBJ2-7	TGCGCCAGCAGGCCCACTGGCGGGAGGGACTACGAGCAGTACTTC	CASRPTGGRDYEQYF
TRBD1	.	TRBV6-1	TRBJ1-5	TGTGCCAGCAGTGTAACAGGGGGAAATCAGCCCCAGCATTTT	CASSVTGGNQPQHF
TRBD1	few	TRBV6-5	TRBJ2-1	TGTGCCAGCAGCGGACAGGGGGCCGTAAATGAGCAGTTCTTC	CASSGQGAVNEQFF
.	.	TRBV6-5	TRBJ2-7	TGTGCCAGCAGCGGCGGGCCCGCGGACTACGAGCAGTACTTC	CASSGGPADYEQYF
TRBD2	.	TRBV18	TRBJ2-5	TGTGCCAGCTCTCTAGCGGGAGGAGCAGAGACCCAGTACTTC	CASSLAGGAETQYF
.	.	TRBV29-1	TRBJ2-2	TGCAGCGTAAAACAGGGGAACACCGGGGAGCTGTTTTTT	CSVKQGNTGELFF
.	.	TRBV12-5	TRBJ1-1	TGTGCTAGTGGTTTGGATTTGAACACTGAAGCTTTCTTT	CASGLDLNTEAFF
.	once	TRBV5-8	TRBJ1-1	TGTGCCTCACGACCCTCCCCAAACACTGAAGCTTTCTTT	CASRPSPNTEAFF
.	medium-sized	TRBV7-9	TRBJ2-7	TGTGCCAGCAGTATTGGATTCGGGGCCCCGAGGCAGTACTTC	CASSIGFGAPRQYF
.	.	TRBV11-2	TRBJ2-7	TGTGCCAGCAGCCCTGGGGCGGACTCCTACGAGCAGTACTTC	CASSPGADSYEQYF
TRBD1	.	TRBV15	TRBJ2-3	TGTGCCACCAGCACGCGACAGGGACCAGATACGCAGTATTTT	CATSTRQGPDTQYF
.	.	TRBV28	TRBJ1-5	TGTGCCAGCAGTCGACAAAGTCAGCCCCAGCATTTT	CASSRQSQPQHF
.	.	TRBV12-2	TRBJ2-3	TGTGCAAGTCGCTTAGTGAGGGATACGCAGTATTTT	CASRLVRDTQYF
.	.	TRBV5-3	TRBJ2-7	TGTGCCAGAAAATGGGGGACCCCCTACGAGCAGTACTTC	CARKWGTPYEQYF
TRBD1	few	TRBV7-9	TRBJ2-7	TGTGCCAGCAGCCTTGGGACAGCCCCGCCGTACTTC	CASSLGTAPPYF
.	.	TRBV4-1	TRBJ1-1	TGCGCCAGCAGCCTAGGGGTAGGGCTGGGAACTGAAGCTTTCTTT	CASSLGVGLGTEAFF
TRBD2	.	TRBV5-6	TRBJ2-1	TGTGCCAGCAGCAGGGGACTAGCGATGGGTGAGCAGTTCTTC	CASSRGLAMGEQFF
.	.	TRBV4-1	TRBJ2-2	TGCGCCAGCAGCCTCTATGGCACCGGGGAGCTGTTTTTT	CASSLYGTGELFF
.	.	TRBV19	TRBJ2-1	TGTGCCAGTAGTACGCTAGGCTCCTACAATGAGCAGTTCTTC	CASSTLGSYNEQFF
.	.	TRBV6-6	TRBJ2-1	TGTGCCAGCAAGTTAGACAATACAAGGAATGAGCAGTTCTTC	CASKLDNTRNEQFF
.	.	TRBV27	TRBJ1-2	TGTGCCAGCAGCGCCCGGGAGGGGGGTAACTATGGCTACACCTTC	CASSAREGGNYGYTF
.	once	TRBV6-5	TRBJ1-1	TGTGCCAGCAGTTACTCATCGGGTCAGGACACTGAAGCTTTCTTT	CASSYSSGQDTEAFF
.	.	TRBV4-1	TRBJ1-1	TGCGCCAGCAGCCGTCTACAGGGAGTCGATACTGAAGCTTTCTTT	CASSRLQGVDTEAFF
TRBD2	.	TRBV4-1	TRBJ2-5	TGCGCCAGCAGCTCCGGGCCAAAAGCGGGGGTGGAAGAGACCCAGTACTTC	CASSSGPKAGVEETQYF
.	.	TRBV18	TRBJ1-1	TGTGCCAGCTCGGGGGGTTACCTTGAAGCTTTCTTT	CASSGGYLEAFF
.	.	TRBV19	TRBJ1-5	TGTGCCAGTAGTATAGAGGGTTGGTCGTGGAGTAATCAGCCCCAGCATTTT	CASSIEGWSWSNQPQHF
.	.	TRBV21-1	TRBJ1-3	TGTGCCAGCAGCATAGGGACACCCCAGTCGGGAAACACCATATATTTT	CASSIGTPQSGNTIYF
.	.	TRBV7-9	TRBJ2-7	TGTGCCAGCAGCTTAGCGGGTCAGGGATACGAGCAGTACTTC	CASSLAGQGYEQYF
.	.	TRBV28	TRBJ1-1	TGTGCCAGCAGTTCGAACACTGAAGCTTTCTTT	CASSSNTEAFF